One and the same sample provided the 20 T cell receptor beta chains below, sequenced in a study of glioma-infiltrating T cells after dendritic cell vaccination (dated by TCRdb to 2016 to 2017). The library was built by means of the immunoSEQ multiplex PCR assay. The clones in this table, taken by TCRdb from immuneACCESS, are in-frame only. Not every clone is retained; where verified, under half of the shortfall comes from an unresolved V gene, and the cause of the rest is unknown. Here the sample has 20,000 to 25,000 clones; 79% occur a single time. Clones ranked in the top ten supply roughly 34% of the sample. The input for sequencing was blood, taken before dendritic cell vaccination. These receptors came from a human donor with glioblastoma.

The chain employs TRBV19 and TRBJ1-6; TRBD1 matches 8 bases. Germline values: CDR1 LNHDA, CDR2 SQIVND (reference sequence). The CDR3 totals 15 residues. With 5 bases clipped from V and 9 bases from J, the junction kept 9 bases outside the gene matches. In DNA form, the CDR3 reads TGTGCCAGTAGTTTAACCGGGACAGGCCCTTCACCCCTCCACTTT. Protein: CASSLTGTGPSPLHF.

This chain links TRBV7-2 with TRBJ1-3; D may be TRBD1 (6 bases). Trimming removed 4 bases from V and 7 bases from J, with 11 bases in between. Germline-derived CDR1 and CDR2 are SGHTA and FQGNSA. This CDR3 region has 13 residues. CDR3 region: CASSSDRLNTIYF. In DNA, the CDR3 is TGTGCCAGCAGCTCCGACAGGTTGAACACCATATATTTT.

The chain is built from TRBV5-1 and TRBJ2-7; no clear D. V gave up 0 bases and J gave up 1 base, with 8 bases separating them. Germline-derived CDR1 and CDR2 are SGHRS and YFSETQ. This CDR3 contains 14 residues. CDR3 region: CASSLGYSSYEQYF. As DNA, the CDR3 is TGCGCCAGCAGCTTGGGCTACAGTTCCTACGAGCAGTACTTC.

This chain uses TRBV6-1 with TRBJ2-4; D is possibly TRBD1 (7 bases). The germline gives CDR1 MNHNS, CDR2 SASEGT. The CDR3 contains 12 residues. Trimming removed 5 bases from V and 8 bases from J, with 10 bases in between. This chain's CDR3 is CASSLRGDIQYF. CDR3 nucleotides: TGTGCCAGCAGTCTCAGGGGGGACATTCAGTACTTC.

V gene TRBV7-2 combines with J gene TRBJ1-1; the match to TRBD1 covers 11 bases. Losses at the gene ends were 5 bases for V and 1 base for J; bases not matched to a gene: 9. The CDR3 contains 17 residues. Germline V CDR1 and CDR2: SGHTA, FQGNSA. The CDR3 nucleotides read TGTGCCAGCAGCCCACGGACAGGGGGCGCCGGGAACACTGAAGCTTTCTTT. Translation gives CASSPRTGGAGNTEAFF.

The rearrangement joins TRBV5-6 to TRBJ2-7; 11 bases are a match to TRBD2. CDR1 and CDR2 from the germline V gene are SGHDT and YYEEEE. CDR3 length equals 15 residues. J lost 2 bases, V lost 5 bases, and 6 bases had no gene match. The CDR3 nucleotides read TGTGCCAGCAGGCGCGATAGCGGGAGGGCCTACGAGCAGTACTTC. It encodes CASRRDSGRAYEQYF.

The chain has TRBV28 and TRBJ1-6; 8 nucleotides match TRBD1. This CDR3 is 13 amino acids long. Looked up from germline, CDR1 is MDHEN and CDR2 is SYDVKM. After removal of 5 bases from V and 7 bases from J, the junction contained 1 base not matched to a gene. CDR3 bases: TGTGCCAGCAGTGGACAGGGAAATTCACCCCTCCACTTT. The encoded protein is CASSGQGNSPLHF.

The chain couples TRBV10-3 to TRBJ2-6, with 10 bases matching TRBD1. Germline loops: CDR1 ENHRY, CDR2 SYGVKD. This CDR3 comprises 17 residues. Trimming removed 4 bases from V and 4 bases from J; junction bases left unmatched: 7. The CDR3 is CAISGRQGARGANVLTF. DNA of the CDR3: TGTGCCATCAGTGGAAGACAGGGGGCGCGAGGGGCCAACGTCCTGACTTTC.

V is TRBV7-3 and J is TRBJ2-7; 7 bases map to TRBD2. Germline loops: CDR1 SGHTA, CDR2 FQGTGA. The CDR3 contains 15 residues. J gave up 2 bases and V 3 bases, and 7 bases lay outside the gene matches. CDR3 in amino acids: CASSFFAGDTYEQYF. The CDR3 DNA sequence: TGTGCCAGCAGCTTCTTCGCGGGAGATACCTACGAGCAGTACTTC.

The gene calls are TRBV7-9 and TRBJ1-2; D is perhaps TRBD1 (5 bases). V was cut by 7 bases and J by 5 bases, with 14 bases left in between. The CDR3 has 13 residues. CDR1 SEHNR and CDR2 FQNEAQ come from the germline V gene (reference sequence). The CDR3 DNA sequence: TGTGCCAGCACTATGGACGGGGGTTATGGCTACACCTTC. Translation gives CASTMDGGYGYTF.

The V gene is TRBV6-5, the J gene TRBJ1-5; TRBD1 aligns across 9 bases. Per germline, CDR1 MNHEY and CDR2 SVGAGI. The J segment lost 0 bases and the V segment lost 8 bases, leaving 5 bases of the junction unmatched. CDR3 length equals 15 residues. CDR3 loop: CASGRQGGSNQPQHF. The CDR3 DNA follows: TGTGCCAGCGGGAGACAGGGGGGTAGCAATCAGCCCCAGCATTTT.

This chain joins TRBV19 and TRBJ1-1, with 8 nucleotides matching TRBD1. The trim removed 3 bases at V and 4 bases at J, leaving 4 bases unmatched. The CDR3 runs to 14 residues. CDR1 and CDR2 (germline): LNHDA, SQIVND (reference sequence). Here the CDR3 DNA reads TGTGCCAGTAGTATCCGACAGGGGAGCACTGAAGCTTTCTTT. It yields the protein CASSIRQGSTEAFF.

The chain links TRBV28 to TRBJ2-7; 9 nucleotides agree with TRBD2. V lost 6 bases, J lost 4 bases, and 16 bases stayed unmatched. This CDR3 is built from 17 residues. CDR1 and CDR2 (germline): MDHEN, SYDVKM. CDR3 bases: TGTGCCAGCAGCTCCCCCGTGGGCGGGAGGGCCTTGTACGAGCAGTACTTC. Protein: CASSSPVGGRALYEQYF. Full variable domain (rest looked up from reference TRBV28 and TRBJ2-7): DVKVTQSSRYLVKRTGEKVFLECVQDMDHENMFWYRQDPGLGLRLIYFSYDVKMKEKGDIPEGYSVSREKKERFSLILESASTNQTSMYLCASSSPVGGRALYEQYFGPGTRLTVT.

The V call is TRBV5-1, the J call TRBJ2-7; 11 bases align to TRBD2. The CDR3 is 16 residues long. The ends lost 4 bases at V and 5 bases at J; junction bases unmatched: 11. Germline lookup yields CDR1 SGHRS and CDR2 YFSETQ. Here the CDR3 reads CASSPPGLAGGNEQYF. The CDR3 region has the DNA TGCGCCAGCAGCCCTCCAGGGCTAGCGGGAGGAAACGAGCAGTACTTC.

This clone was picked up a small number of times. This chain uses TRBV5-4 with TRBJ2-5; TRBD1 matches 8 bases. J was trimmed by 4 bases and V by 3 bases; bases with no gene match: 5. The CDR3 is 14 residues long. The germline V gene has CDR1 SGHNT and CDR2 YYREEE (reference sequence). CDR3 sequence (DNA): TGTGCCAGCAGCTGGACAGGGTCGATAGAGACCCAGTACTTC. It yields the protein CASSWTGSIETQYF.

The chain is built from TRBV28 and TRBJ2-7, with TRBD1 identical over 8 bases. The CDR3 is made up of 14 amino acids. V shed 5 bases, J shed 5 bases, and the junction held 8 bases outside the gene matches. The germline V gene has CDR1 MDHEN and CDR2 SYDVKM. The CDR3 reads CASSAWTGSDEQYF. CDR3 nucleotides: TGTGCCAGCAGTGCTTGGACAGGGAGCGACGAGCAGTACTTC.

Only a few counts were recorded for this clone. Here the CDR3 DNA reads TGTGCCGTCACCGGGGCAGGGGGCGGAAACACCATATATTTT. It translates to CAVTGAGGGNTIYF. The chain carries TRBV30 and TRBJ1-3; 8 nucleotides match TRBD1. CDR3 length: 14 residues. Germline V gene data show CDR1 as GTSNPN and CDR2 as SVGIG (reference sequence). V shed 8 bases and J 4 bases; nucleotides not matched to a gene: 10.

This sequence joins TRBV5-1 and TRBJ1-1; no clear D. The CDR3 spans 12 residues. Trimming left V 4 bases short and J 1 base short, with 5 bases between. Germline CDR1 and CDR2: SGHRS and YFSETQ. This CDR3 reads CASSGQNTEAFF. As DNA, the CDR3 is TGCGCCAGCAGCGGCCAGAACACTGAAGCTTTCTTT.

The gene calls are TRBV5-6 and TRBJ1-1; 8 bases align to TRBD1. V gave up 2 bases and J gave up 8 bases; unmatched junction bases: 5. The germline V gene encodes CDR1 SGHDT and CDR2 YYEEEE. The CDR3 loop spans 13 amino acids. CDR3 residues: CASSFDRGREAFF. The CDR3 nucleotides are TGTGCCAGCAGCTTTGACAGGGGTCGAGAAGCTTTCTTT.

The J gene is TRBJ2-7, the V gene TRBV14; 8 nucleotides agree with TRBD2. The CDR3 length is 19 residues. Per the germline V gene, CDR1 is SGHDN and CDR2 is FVKESK. Losses at the gene ends were 0 bases for V and 2 bases for J; bases not matched to a gene: 15. The CDR3 DNA reads TGTGCCAGCAGCCAAGAGGAGCGGGAGCCAGTTTCGTCCCCCTACGAGCAGTACTTC. It yields the protein CASSQEEREPVSSPYEQYF.